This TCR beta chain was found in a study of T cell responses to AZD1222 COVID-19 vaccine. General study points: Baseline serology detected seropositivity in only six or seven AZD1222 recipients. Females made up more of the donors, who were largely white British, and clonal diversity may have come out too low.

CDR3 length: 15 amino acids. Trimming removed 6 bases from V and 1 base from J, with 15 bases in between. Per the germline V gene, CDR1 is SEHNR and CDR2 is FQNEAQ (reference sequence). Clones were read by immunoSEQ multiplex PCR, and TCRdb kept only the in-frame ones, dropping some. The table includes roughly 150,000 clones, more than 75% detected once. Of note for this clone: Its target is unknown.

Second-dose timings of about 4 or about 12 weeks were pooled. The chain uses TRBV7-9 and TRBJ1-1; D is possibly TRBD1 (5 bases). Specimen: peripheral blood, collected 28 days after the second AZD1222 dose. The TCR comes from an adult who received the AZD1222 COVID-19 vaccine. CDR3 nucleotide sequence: TGTGCCAGCAGTCTCGGGTGGGGGGAGAACACTGAAGCTTTCTTT. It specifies CASSLGWGENTEAFF. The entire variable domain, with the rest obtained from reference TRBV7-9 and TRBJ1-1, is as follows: DTGVSQNPRHKITKRGQNVTFRCDPISEHNRLYWYRQTLGQGPEFLTYFQNEAQLEKSRLLSDRFSAERPKGSFSTLEIQRTEQGDSAMYLCASSLGWGENTEAFFGQGTRLTVV.